The 3 T cell receptor beta chains listed next were all sequenced from one sample in a study of metastatic and nonmetastatic thyroid tumors. TCRdb used MiXCR to call clones anew from the PCR reads. Of approximately 7,800 clones in the sample, 25% to 30% were seen once. The entire patient cohort was treatment-naive prior to thyroid surgery. The sequenced sample was tumor tissue. These receptors originate from a male donor with papillary thyroid cancer or a benign thyroid nodule (not recorded which). Some clones in this sample may be carry-over from other donors' samples.

This clone was detected once. This is likely a read error, given that the CDR3 carries no conserved phenylalanine or tryptophan at its end. Because the CDR3's place on the DNA is in doubt, the DNA is left out and the CDR3 is given as listed by TCRdb. The rearrangement uses TRBV12-3 or TRBV12-4 and TRBJ2-7; the D call in the table, TRBD2, was not verified against the DNA. The CDR3 spans 12 amino acids, including both terminal residues. This CDR3 is CARKGLAREQSY.

The V gene is TRBV4-1, the J gene TRBJ2-5; 11 nucleotides align to TRBD2. The CDR3 runs 16 residues. Trimming at V came to 0 bases and at J to 4 bases, leaving 4 bases not matched to a gene. From germline, CDR1 is MGHRA and CDR2 YSYEKL. The CDR3 nucleotides are TGCGCCAGCAGCCAAGAGCCCGGACTAGCGGGAGAGACCCAGTACTTC. Its translation is CASSQEPGLAGETQYF.

This clone was picked up a small number of times. The CDR3 loop is CSANPLSRPREQYF. Here the CDR3 DNA reads TGCAGTGCTAACCCACTCAGCAGGCCTAGAGAGCAGTACTTC. This sequence joins TRBV20-1 and TRBJ2-7; D remains unclear. The V gene lost 4 bases and the J gene lost 7 bases, with 20 bases spanning the gap. CDR3 length: 14 residues. The germline V gene has CDR1 DFQATT and CDR2 SNEGSKA (reference sequence).